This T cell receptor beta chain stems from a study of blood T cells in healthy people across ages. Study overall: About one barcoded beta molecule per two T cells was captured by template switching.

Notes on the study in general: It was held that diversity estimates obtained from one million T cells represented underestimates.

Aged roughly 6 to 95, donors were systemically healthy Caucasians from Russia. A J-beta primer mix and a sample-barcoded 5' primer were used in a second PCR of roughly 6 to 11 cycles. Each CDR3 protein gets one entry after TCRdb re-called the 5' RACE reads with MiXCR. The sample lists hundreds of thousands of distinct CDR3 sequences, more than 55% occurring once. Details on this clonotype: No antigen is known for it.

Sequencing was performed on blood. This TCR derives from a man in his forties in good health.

In DNA form, the CDR3 reads TGCGCCAGCAGCAATGATCAGGGAGGGGGCACTGAAGCTTTCTTT. Encoded protein: CASSNDQGGGTEAFF. The V and J genes are TRBV5-1 and TRBJ1-1; possible D gene TRBD1, 6 bases. Trimming took 4 bases from V and 4 from J, leaving 17 bases between them. In germline, CDR1 is SGHRS, CDR2 YFSETQ. CDR3 length: 15 residues.